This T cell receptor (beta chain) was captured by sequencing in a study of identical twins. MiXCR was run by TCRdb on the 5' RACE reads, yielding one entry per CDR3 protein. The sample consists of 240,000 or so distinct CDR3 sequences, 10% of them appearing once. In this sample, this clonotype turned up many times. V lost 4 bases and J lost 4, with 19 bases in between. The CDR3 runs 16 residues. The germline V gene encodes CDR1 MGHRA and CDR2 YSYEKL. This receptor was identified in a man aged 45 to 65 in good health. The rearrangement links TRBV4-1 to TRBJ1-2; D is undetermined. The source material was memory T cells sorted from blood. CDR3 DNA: TGCGCCAGCAGCCCTCGAGCAAGCGAGTGGGGCTATGGCTACACCTTC. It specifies CASSPRASEWGYGYTF.